The 21 T cell receptor beta chains presented below share a single source sample, sequenced in a study of blood T cells in healthy people across ages. Through a sample-barcoded 5' primer and a J-beta primer mix, a second PCR was run for roughly 7 to 11 cycles. TCRdb itself ran the 5' RACE reads through MiXCR, one entry per CDR3 protein. The table has 580,000 or so distinct CDR3 sequences, around half seen once. The material sequenced was blood. These receptors came from an elderly man in good health.

Many counts were recorded for this clonotype. The rearrangement links TRBV13 to TRBJ2-5; D not certain. CDR1 is PRHDT and CDR2 is FYEKMQ in the germline V gene (reference sequence). V lost 4 bases and J lost 1, with 4 bases in between. The CDR3 is made up of 12 amino acids. CDR3 nucleotide sequence: TGTGCCAGCAGCTCGACCCAAGAGACCCAGTACTTC. This gives the protein CASSSTQETQYF.

The J gene is TRBJ2-5, the V gene TRBV11-1; D tentatively reads TRBD1 or TRBD2 (6 bases each). The J call could be wrong; TRBJ2-7 is a better fit for the DNA end. The CDR3 loop spans 14 amino acids. The germline CDR1 and CDR2 sequences are SGHAT and FQDESV (reference sequence). The CDR3: CASSPTGRYNEQYF. The CDR3 nucleotides read TGTGCCAGCAGCCCAACAGGGAGGTACAACGAGCAGTACTTC.

V and J are TRBV12-3 or TRBV12-4 and TRBJ2-4; TRBD2 matches at 8 bases. Losses at the gene ends were 3 bases for V and 8 bases for J; bases not matched to a gene: 6. The CDR3 runs 14 residues. CDR3 DNA: TGTGCCAGCAGTTTTAGCGGGGTCCGATACATTCAGTACTTC. Translating gives CASSFSGVRYIQYF.

This clonotype was detected once. The chain combines TRBV6-5 with TRBJ2-1; D gene uncertain. V shed 2 bases and J shed 0 bases, with 17 bases lying between them. The CDR3 contains 18 residues. The V gene's germline CDR1 is MNHEY and CDR2 SVGAGI. The CDR3 nucleotides are TGTGCCAGCAGTTACAGCCCAGGAGCGCTCAGCTCCTACAATGAGCAGTTCTTC. Protein sequence: CASSYSPGALSSYNEQFF.

The chain has TRBV20-1 and TRBJ2-4, with D perhaps TRBD1 (7 bases). The J call is doubtful: the DNA matches TRBJ2-7 better. CDR3 length: 14 residues. Germline V lookup: CDR1 DFQATT, CDR2 SNEGSKA (reference sequence). CDR3 nucleotides: TGCAGTGCTAGACCAGGGGGGCTTTGGTACGAGCAGTACTTC. Residues: CSARPGGLWYEQYF.

This rearrangement joins TRBV5-1 to TRBJ2-1; 11 bases are a match to TRBD2. The CDR3 has 16 amino acids. In germline, CDR1 is SGHRS, CDR2 YFSETQ. The junction had 5 bases not matched to a gene; V was cut back by 0 bases and J by 6 bases. The CDR3 DNA reads as TGCGCCAGCAGCTTGGGCACTAGCGGGGGATTCAATGAGCAGTTCTTC. Translated, it gives CASSLGTSGGFNEQFF.

The chain couples TRBV7-2 to TRBJ2-3; no clear D. This CDR3 is 16 amino acids long. The germline V gene has CDR1 SGHTA and CDR2 FQGNSA. The V gene lost 5 bases and the J gene lost 1 base, with 16 bases spanning the gap. DNA for the CDR3: TGTGCCAGCAGCCCAAACGGTGGTCGGGGCACAGATACGCAGTATTTT. Its protein product is CASSPNGGRGTDTQYF.

The rearrangement links TRBV24-1 to TRBJ2-6; no reliable D call. The length of the CDR3 is 19 residues. Trimming removed 0 bases at V and 0 bases at J, with 14 bases between. Germline loops: CDR1 KGHDR, CDR2 SFDVKD. This chain's CDR3 is CATSDLGVYPLSGANVLTF. Written as DNA, the CDR3 is TGTGCCACCAGTGATTTGGGGGTTTACCCCCTCTCTGGGGCCAACGTCCTGACTTTC.

CDR3 protein: CASSQVWGRSYEQYF. Here the CDR3 DNA reads TGTGCCAGCAGCCAAGTTTGGGGCAGGTCCTACGAGCAGTACTTC. The chain is built from TRBV14 and TRBJ2-4, with D tentatively TRBD1 (5 bases). TRBJ2-7 explains the end of the DNA better; the J call may be wrong. There are 15 residues in the CDR3. From germline, CDR1 is SGHDN and CDR2 FVKESK.

The chain couples TRBV29-1 to TRBJ1-4, with D possibly matching TRBD1 (5 bases). Germline CDR1 and CDR2: SQVTM and ANQGSEA. The CDR3 covers 13 residues. V was cut by 2 bases and J by 3 bases, with 7 bases left in between. CDR3 coding DNA: TGCAGCGTTGAACTCAGGGCTAATGAAAAACTGTTTTTT. It encodes CSVELRANEKLFF. Together with reference TRBV29-1 and TRBJ1-4, the CDR3 gives the full variable domain: SAVISQKPSRDICQRGTSLTIQCQVDSQVTMMFWYRQQPGQSLTLIATANQGSEATYESGFVIDKFPISRPNLTFSTLTVSNMSPEDSSIYLCSVELRANEKLFFGSGTQLSVL.

The gene calls are TRBV12-3 or TRBV12-4 and TRBJ2-7, with D perhaps TRBD1 (6 bases). The CDR3 runs to 15 residues. Trimming shortened V by 1 base and J by 0 bases, and 10 bases separated the two germline ends. CDR3 amino acids: CASSLENRASYEQYF. In DNA form, the CDR3 reads TGTGCCAGCAGTTTAGAAAACAGGGCCTCCTACGAGCAGTACTTC.

This chain joins TRBV6-6 and TRBJ1-6, with a possible D match to TRBD1 (5 bases). CDR3 length: 14 amino acids. The V gene's germline CDR1 is MNHNY and CDR2 SVGAGI (reference sequence). Trimming took off 4 bases at V and 19 bases at J, with 23 bases between the two ends. CDR3 nucleotides: TGTGCCAGCAGTTTAGGACACCATAATTCACCCCCACACTTT. It translates to CASSLGHHNSPPHF.

This clonotype showed up just once. The chain is built from TRBV2 and TRBJ2-5; D may be TRBD2 (5 bases). Trimming left V 10 bases short and J 11 bases short, with 23 bases between. From germline, CDR1 is SNHLY and CDR2 FYNNEI. The CDR3 runs to 13 residues. This chain's CDR3 is CATKRNSYNEQYF. Here the CDR3 DNA reads TGTGCCACCAAGCGGAACTCCTACAATGAGCAGTACTTC.

Ten or more counts support this clonotype. The chain joins TRBV4-1 to TRBJ2-5, with 12 bases matching TRBD2. Per germline, CDR1 MGHRA and CDR2 YSYEKL. This CDR3 comprises 15 residues. The V and J ends lost 4 bases and 2 bases, in that order; junction bases with no gene match: 2. As DNA, the CDR3 is TGCGCCAGCAGCCGAGGACTAGCGGGGCAAGAGACCCAGTACTTC. This gives the protein CASSRGLAGQETQYF.

V usage is TRBV7-2 and J usage is TRBJ2-4; D might be TRBD2 (6 bases). The CDR3 runs to 14 residues. V dropped 3 bases and J dropped 2 bases, with 8 bases sitting between them. The germline CDR1 and CDR2 sequences are SGHTA and FQGNSA. The CDR3 loop reads CASSLGGSKNIQYF. CDR3 in DNA: TGTGCCAGCAGCTTGGGGGGATCCAAAAACATTCAGTACTTC.

This clonotype was counted a single time. Since a much larger clone is just one base distant, this may be a read error. This sequence joins TRBV7-9 and TRBJ1-4; TRBD1 agrees at 7 bases. The CDR3 extends over 14 amino acids. V gave up 8 bases and J gave up 0 bases; unmatched junction bases: 3. Germline CDR1 reads SEHNR; CDR2 reads FQNEAQ (reference sequence). The CDR3 DNA reads TGTGCCAGCGGACAGGTGGCAACTAATGAAAAACTGTTTTTT. Translated, it gives CASGQVATNEKLFF.

The rearrangement uses TRBV3-1 and TRBJ2-4; 8 bases match TRBD1. Trimming cost V 4 bases and J 13 bases; bases outside gene matches: 18. The CDR3 has 16 amino acids. CDR1 is LGHDT, CDR2 YNNKEL, per germline (reference sequence). The CDR3 here is CASSPTASGGLREQYF. The CDR3 DNA reads TGTGCCAGCAGCCCTACGGCATCAGGGGGCCTTCGGGAGCAGTACTTC.

This clonotype has a handful of counts. The chain carries TRBV29-1 and TRBJ2-7, with D uncertain. CDR1 is SQVTM, CDR2 ANQGSEA, per germline. CDR3 size: 13 residues. Trimming removed 3 bases at V and 0 bases at J, with 9 bases between. CDR3 bases: TGCAGCGTTGAGGGCGACGGCTCCTACGAGCAGTACTTC. It yields the protein CSVEGDGSYEQYF.

This clonotype was counted between two and nine times. The chain employs TRBV7-9 and TRBJ2-1, with D uncertain. Germline values: CDR1 SEHNR, CDR2 FQNEAQ (reference sequence). CDR3 length: 11 residues. Between the trimmed V and J ends, which lost 6 bases and 9 bases, there was a span of 9 bases. As DNA, the CDR3 is TGTGCCAGCAGAGATGTTGGTGAGCAGTTCTTC. Translating gives CASRDVGEQFF.

The chain is built from TRBV3-1 and TRBJ2-4; 10 nucleotides align to TRBD2. The J call may be mistaken, given a closer DNA end match to TRBJ2-7. Germline V gene lookup returns CDR1 LGHDT and CDR2 YNNKEL (reference sequence). The CDR3 has 15 residues. The CDR3 region is CASRQEAGGYHEQYF. The DNA for the CDR3 is TGTGCCAGCAGACAGGAAGCGGGAGGGTACCACGAGCAGTACTTC.

J is TRBJ1-1 and V is TRBV20-1; D is unclear. This CDR3 is built from 13 residues. Trimming cost V 4 bases and J 0 bases, with 9 bases left between them. Germline loops: CDR1 DFQATT, CDR2 SNEGSKA (reference sequence). This chain's CDR3 is CSAMEQMNTEAFF. The CDR3, as DNA: TGCAGTGCTATGGAGCAGATGAACACTGAAGCTTTCTTT.